A single sample gave rise to the 28 T cell receptor beta chains below, sequenced in a study of T cells in localized non-small cell lung cancer. Assay: immunoSEQ multiplex PCR; the TCRdb copy retains only in-frame clones and omits some. This sample carries 55,000 or so clones, 80% of them seen once, and the ten largest clones take roughly 4%. This specimen was PBMCs, taken before any cancer treatment. These receptor sequences come from a woman between 35 and 70 years old with stage II lung adenocarcinoma.

This clone was observed a handful of times. The rearrangement uses TRBV19 and TRBJ1-1, with 7 bases aligning to TRBD1. The CDR3 has 15 amino acids. J was trimmed by 0 bases and V by 6 bases; bases with no gene match: 7. The V gene's germline CDR1 is LNHDA and CDR2 SQIVND (reference sequence). DNA of the CDR3: TGTGCCAGTAGGACGGAAGGGGGCATGAACACTGAAGCTTTCTTT. Its protein is CASRTEGGMNTEAFF.

The gene calls are TRBV9 and TRBJ1-2; 7 bases match TRBD1. Germline V gene data show CDR1 as SGDLS and CDR2 as YYNGEE. The J segment lost 6 bases and the V segment lost 0 bases, leaving 2 bases of the junction unmatched. This CDR3 contains 13 residues. In DNA form, the CDR3 reads TGTGCCAGCAGCGTAGTAACAGGGGATGGCTACACCTTC. Protein sequence: CASSVVTGDGYTF.

CDR3 sequence (DNA): TGTGCCAGCAGCCAACCCGGGACAGGGGTCTATGGCTACACCTTC. It is translated as CASSQPGTGVYGYTF. J is TRBJ1-2 and V is TRBV14; 10 positions agree with TRBD1. The CDR3 sequence is 15 residues long. V was clipped by 2 bases and J by 4 bases; unmatched bases: 4. CDR1 is SGHDN, CDR2 FVKESK, per germline.

This clone showed up just a few times. The chain combines TRBV28 with TRBJ2-3; 9 nucleotides align to TRBD1. J gave up 3 bases and V 3 bases, and 25 bases lay outside the gene matches. The CDR3 runs 22 residues. Germline V gene sequence: CDR1 MDHEN, CDR2 SYDVKM. DNA for the CDR3: TGTGCCAGCAGTTTGGACAGGGGATTGGACAGGGGATTGGGTACGAGGACAGATACGCAGTATTTT. Amino acid sequence: CASSLDRGLDRGLGTRTDTQYF.

This chain links TRBV5-8 with TRBJ1-4; no definite D call. CDR3 size: 14 residues. Trimming stripped 3 bases from V and 4 bases from J, with 10 bases between. The germline CDR1 and CDR2 sequences are SGHTS and YDEGEE. The CDR3 here is CASSWVTFNEKLFF. For the CDR3, the DNA is TGTGCCAGCAGCTGGGTAACGTTTAATGAAAAACTGTTTTTT.

The J gene is TRBJ1-3, the V gene TRBV10-3, with D hard to call. Trimming removed 3 bases from V and 4 bases from J, with 10 bases in between. From germline, CDR1 is ENHRY and CDR2 SYGVKD. CDR3 length: 14 amino acids. The DNA of the CDR3 is TGTGCCATCAGTGATCGGGGTTCAGGAAACACCATATATTTT. Translating gives CAISDRGSGNTIYF.

The rearrangement uses TRBV6-5 and TRBJ1-2; no clear D. The CDR3 spans 10 residues. Germline CDR1 is MNHEY and CDR2 is SVGAGI. V was pared by 5 bases and J by 7 bases, with 5 bases between. CDR3 coding DNA: TGTGCCAGCAGTGCGGTTGGCTACACCTTC. Amino acids: CASSAVGYTF.

This chain joins TRBV28 and TRBJ2-7, with unresolved D. Germline V gives CDR1 MDHEN, CDR2 SYDVKM. CDR3 length: 15 amino acids. Trimming left V 1 base short and J 0 bases short, with 10 bases between. For the CDR3, the DNA is TGTGCCAGCAGTTTATCCCAGGAGTACTCCTACGAGCAGTACTTC. Translating gives CASSLSQEYSYEQYF.

V gene TRBV21-1 combines with J gene TRBJ2-4. TRBV21-1 represents a pseudogene. The CDR3 is 21 residues long. The CDR3 protein is CASSAWKRGRPPELAKNIQYF. In DNA form, the CDR3 reads TGTGCCAGCAGCGCCTGGAAAAGGGGACGGCCGCCAGAATTAGCCAAAAACATTCAGTACTTC.

The gene calls are TRBV27 and TRBJ2-5; TRBD2 matches 10 bases. V was clipped by 5 bases and J by 4 bases; unmatched bases: 10. The CDR3 length is 16 residues. Looked up from germline, CDR1 is MNHEY and CDR2 is SMNVEV (reference sequence). The CDR3 loop reads CASSPRALAGVETQYF. In DNA form, the CDR3 reads TGTGCCAGCAGTCCTCGCGCCCTAGCGGGGGTAGAGACCCAGTACTTC.

The rearrangement links TRBV7-2 to TRBJ1-1; D unclear. Per the germline V gene, CDR1 is SGHTA and CDR2 is FQGNSA. The CDR3 spans 15 residues. The V end was cut by 2 bases, the J end by 0 bases, with 10 bases between. CDR3 residues: CASSLSPALNTEAFF. Written as DNA, the CDR3 is TGTGCCAGCAGCTTAAGCCCAGCTCTGAACACTGAAGCTTTCTTT.

This sequence joins TRBV7-2 and TRBJ1-2; D possibly corresponds to TRBD1 (6 bases). The CDR3 has 14 amino acids. V was cut by 7 bases and J by 5 bases, with 17 bases left in between. Germline loops: CDR1 SGHTA, CDR2 FQGNSA. The CDR3 sequence is CASTQGGWRYGYTF. The CDR3 region has the DNA TGTGCCAGCACCCAAGGGGGGTGGAGGTATGGCTACACCTTC.

The chain carries TRBV28 and TRBJ1-2; D gene uncertain. Germline assignment: CDR1 MDHEN and CDR2 SYDVKM. The CDR3 loop spans 14 amino acids. V was clipped by 6 bases and J by 3 bases, with 14 bases between them. As DNA, the CDR3 is TGTGCCAGCAGCCCCTTGGGCAGCTACTATGGCTACACCTTC. It specifies CASSPLGSYYGYTF.

This chain connects TRBV5-4 to TRBJ2-5, with TRBD1 identical over 7 bases. The V gene end was trimmed by 3 bases and the J gene end by 5 bases; junction bases not matched to a gene: 13. Germline CDR1 is SGHNT and CDR2 is YYREEE (reference sequence). CDR3 length equals 16 residues. The CDR3 loop reads CASSSGTDLSGETQYF. CDR3 sequence (DNA): TGTGCCAGCAGCTCCGGGACAGACCTAAGTGGGGAGACCCAGTACTTC. The full variable domain, completed using reference TRBV5-4 and TRBJ2-5, is ETGVTQSPTHLIKTRGQQVTLRCSSQSGHNTVSWYQQALGQGPQFIFQYYREEENGRGNFPPRFSGLQFPNYSSELNVNALELDDSALYLCASSSGTDLSGETQYFGPGTRLLVL.

J is TRBJ2-2 and V is TRBV18; no reliable D call. Germline assignment: CDR1 KGHSH and CDR2 LQKENI. The CDR3 is 13 amino acids. V gave up 11 bases and J gave up 2 bases, with 12 bases separating them. The CDR3 bases are TGTGCCTCCTCAGGAGCCAACACCGGGGAGCTGTTTTTT. It is translated as CASSGANTGELFF. Full variable domain (missing parts from reference TRBV18 and TRBJ2-2): NAGVMQNPRHLVRRRGQEARLRCSPMKGHSHVYWYRQLPEEGLKFMVYLQKENIIDESGMPKERFSAEFPKEGPSILRIQQVVRGDSAAYFCASSGANTGELFFGEGSRLTVL.

The rearrangement links TRBV20-1 to TRBJ1-1; no definite D call. Germline V gene sequence: CDR1 DFQATT, CDR2 SNEGSKA (reference sequence). The V end lost 8 bases, the J end lost 5 bases, and 12 bases lay between the germline ends. The CDR3 is 11 residues long. The CDR3 here is CSYPGQTEAFF. CDR3 nucleotide sequence: TGCAGTTACCCGGGCCAGACTGAAGCTTTCTTT.

Regarding this clone: This CDR3 is also generated by other DNA sequences in the sample. The chain is built from TRBV5-4 and TRBJ1-4; 8 bases align to TRBD1. Per the germline V gene, CDR1 is SGHNT and CDR2 is YYREEE (reference sequence). V shed 0 bases, J shed 7 bases, and the junction held 2 bases outside the gene matches. The CDR3 runs to 14 residues. For the CDR3, the DNA is TGTGCCAGCAGCTTGGCAGGGGGCGGTGAAAAACTGTTTTTT. Amino acid sequence: CASSLAGGGEKLFF.

This clone is deemed large (0.1 to 1%). The genes are TRBV10-3 and TRBJ2-2, with D tentatively TRBD1 (6 bases). The V and J ends lost 4 bases and 3 bases respectively, with 15 bases between them. Germline CDR1 ENHRY, CDR2 SYGVKD. The CDR3 has 16 amino acids. The CDR3 DNA reads TGTGCCATCAGTGTTATACAGGGTTTGGACACCGGGGAGCTGTTTTTT. It codes for CAISVIQGLDTGELFF.

The CDR3 is CAWTPFGQGIVTEAFF. The DNA for the CDR3 is TGTGCCTGGACCCCCTTTGGACAGGGGATCGTCACTGAAGCTTTCTTT. J is TRBJ1-1 and V is TRBV30, with 9 bases lining up with TRBD1. Unmatched junction bases numbered 13, after V lost 4 bases and J lost 4 bases. In germline, CDR1 is GTSNPN, CDR2 SVGIG (reference sequence). This CDR3 is built from 16 residues.

V gene TRBV2 combines with J gene TRBJ2-3; no reliable D call. This CDR3 region has 11 residues. Deletions cut 7 bases from V and 5 bases from J, with 7 bases between. Germline CDR1 SNHLY, CDR2 FYNNEI. CDR3 sequence reads: CASTVGDTQYF. For the CDR3, the DNA is TGTGCCAGCACCGTCGGAGATACGCAGTATTTT.

J is TRBJ1-2 and V is TRBV4-1; 7 bases fit TRBD1. Losses at the gene ends were 3 bases for V and 6 bases for J; bases not matched to a gene: 7. This CDR3 is built from 14 residues. Germline loops: CDR1 MGHRA, CDR2 YSYEKL. The CDR3 DNA reads TGCGCCAGCAGCCACACTGACAGGGAGGATGGCTACACCTTC. Its protein product is CASSHTDREDGYTF.

This clone came up a few times. This chain uses TRBV6-4 with TRBJ2-3; 7 bases align to TRBD2. Germline V lookup: CDR1 MRHNA, CDR2 SNTAGT. Unmatched junction bases numbered 9, after V lost 0 bases and J lost 3 bases. This CDR3 region has 17 residues. CDR3 DNA sequence: TGTGCCAGCAGTGACTCGACCCCGGGGGGTGGGACAGATACGCAGTATTTT. Translation: CASSDSTPGGGTDTQYF.

This sequence joins TRBV19 and TRBJ1-5, with 7 bases aligning to TRBD1. CDR1 is LNHDA, CDR2 SQIVND, per germline (reference sequence). Trimming took 2 bases from V and 4 from J; bases not matched to a gene: 8. This CDR3 region has 16 residues. The CDR3 loop is CASSIRGEGANQPQHF. For the CDR3, the DNA is TGTGCCAGTAGTATAAGGGGAGAGGGGGCTAATCAGCCCCAGCATTTT.

CDR3 sequence (DNA): TGCGCCAGCAGCCAACAACAGGATGGGGCCAACGTCCTGACTTTC. The encoded protein is CASSQQQDGANVLTF. V gene TRBV4-1 combines with J gene TRBJ2-6, with a possible D match to TRBD1 (5 bases). The CDR3 contains 15 residues. Germline lookup yields CDR1 MGHRA and CDR2 YSYEKL. The V and J ends lost 2 bases and 3 bases respectively, with 8 bases between them.

The chain uses TRBV2 and TRBJ2-5; maybe TRBD1 (6 bases). Between the trimmed V and J ends, which lost 3 bases and 4 bases, there was a span of 15 bases. Germline V gene data show CDR1 as SNHLY and CDR2 as FYNNEI. This CDR3 spans 15 amino acids. CDR3 loop: CASSEETGTGETQYF. The CDR3 DNA follows: TGTGCCAGCAGTGAGGAAACAGGGACCGGAGAGACCCAGTACTTC.

V is TRBV7-9 and J is TRBJ1-1, with D possibly being TRBD1 (6 bases). V was clipped by 1 base and J by 4 bases, with 13 bases between them. This CDR3 is built from 15 residues. The germline gives CDR1 SEHNR, CDR2 FQNEAQ (reference sequence). In DNA, the CDR3 is TGTGCCAGCAGCTTAGGCAGGGGAGGTGTCACTGAAGCTTTCTTT. This encodes CASSLGRGGVTEAFF. The full variable domain, completed using reference TRBV7-9 and TRBJ1-1, is DTGVSQNPRHKITKRGQNVTFRCDPISEHNRLYWYRQTLGQGPEFLTYFQNEAQLEKSRLLSDRFSAERPKGSFSTLEIQRTEQGDSAMYLCASSLGRGGVTEAFFGQGTRLTVV.

This chain connects TRBV2 to TRBJ1-1; D remains unclear. The germline V and J ends were trimmed by 9 bases and 1 base, with 9 bases remaining between them. Per the germline V gene, CDR1 is SNHLY and CDR2 is FYNNEI. The CDR3 loop spans 12 amino acids. The CDR3 spells CARGSGNTEAFF. The CDR3 coding sequence is TGTGCCAGGGGGAGCGGGAACACTGAAGCTTTCTTT. The entire variable domain, with the rest obtained from reference TRBV2 and TRBJ1-1, is as follows: EPEVTQTPSHQVTQMGQEVILRCVPISNHLYFYWYRQILGQKVEFLVSFYNNEISEKSEIFDDQFSVERPDGSNFTLKIRSTKLEDSAMYFCARGSGNTEAFFGQGTRLTVV.

The CDR3 DNA follows: TGTGCCAGCAGTTACTCTGCAGCTAACTATGGCTACACCTTC. It encodes CASSYSAANYGYTF. The rearrangement joins TRBV6-5 to TRBJ1-2; no definite D call. Germline lookup yields CDR1 MNHEY and CDR2 SVGAGI. Deletions cut 0 bases from V and 0 bases from J, with 5 bases between. The CDR3 contains 14 residues.